This T cell receptor beta chain derives from a study of blood T cells in healthy people across ages. The CDR3 loop spans 14 amino acids. V shed 9 bases, J shed 7 bases, and the junction held 9 bases outside the gene matches. Per the germline V gene, CDR1 is SGHAT and CDR2 is FQNNGV. It was with a sample-barcoded 5' primer and a J-beta primer mix that a second PCR of about 6 to 12 cycles was run. TCRdb re-derived calls from the 5' RACE reads in MiXCR, one entry per CDR3 protein. The sample lists around 870,000 distinct CDR3 sequences; around 28% were seen once. The sequencing sample was made of blood. This clonotype originated in an elderly woman in good health. V and J are TRBV11-2 and TRBJ1-2; 12 bases fit TRBD1. The CDR3 loop is CASHPGQGASGYTF. The CDR3 nucleotides read TGTGCCAGTCACCCGGGACAGGGGGCTAGTGGCTACACCTTC.